This TCR beta chain was profiled in a study of blood T cell repertoires in COVID-19. Sequencing used immunoSEQ multiplex PCR; TCRdb keeps in-frame clones, though not all of them. The table has around 45,000 clones, about 89% seen once. Trimming took off 0 bases at V and 4 bases at J, with 19 bases between the two ends. Per the germline V gene, CDR1 is LNHNV and CDR2 is YYDKDF (reference sequence). The CDR3 has 18 residues. The chain couples TRBV15 to TRBJ1-5, with D perhaps matching TRBD1 (5 bases). Specimen: peripheral blood. The receptor was isolated from a man aged 55-75 years with active or convalescent COVID-19. CDR3 DNA: TGTGCCACCAGCAGAGACCTTTCCCATAGACAGCGTAATCAGCCCCAGCATTTT. Translating gives CATSRDLSHRQRNQPQHF. The whole variable domain, remainder taken from reference TRBV15 and TRBJ1-5, is DAMVIQNPRYQVTQFGKPVTLSCSQTLNHNVMYWYQQKSSQAPKLLFHYYDKDFNNEADTPDNFQSRRPNTSFCFLDIRSPGLGDTAMYLCATSRDLSHRQRNQPQHFGDGTRLSIL.